These 21 T cell receptor beta chains originate from one sample sequenced in a study of response to subunit inactivated influenza vaccine. TCRdb used MiXCR to reprocess the RT-PCR reads, holding one entry per CDR3 protein. The sample holds hundreds of thousands of distinct CDR3 sequences; roughly 18% are singletons and the top ten take approximately 11%. Sequencing was performed on PBMCs from blood, taken around 5 days after vaccination. The receptors stem from a man aged 50 to 59 who received an inactivated influenza vaccine.

This clonotype was detected only a few times. The chain is built from TRBV12-3 or TRBV12-4 and TRBJ2-2, with TRBD2 identical over 7 bases. This CDR3 spans 15 amino acids. Unmatched junction bases numbered 7, after V lost 6 bases and J lost 3 bases. CDR3 in DNA: TGTGCCAGCAGCCGCGGGGGAGGGGACACCGGGGAGCTGTTTTTT. Translating it yields CASSRGGGDTGELFF.

Only a few counts were recorded for this clonotype. The rearrangement uses TRBV20-1 and TRBJ1-2; no firm D call. The CDR3 is 10 amino acids. V shed 3 bases and J shed 7 bases, with 6 bases lying between them. Germline V gene sequence: CDR1 DFQATT, CDR2 SNEGSKA (reference sequence). As DNA, the CDR3 is TGCAGTGCTAGGGCCGTTGGCTACACCTTC. Translation: CSARAVGYTF.

A few counts support this clonotype. The CDR3 region has the DNA TGTGCCAGCAGCTTAGGGGACCTTAATGAAAAACTGTTTTTT. As protein: CASSLGDLNEKLFF. The chain employs TRBV11-2 and TRBJ1-4, with D maybe TRBD1 (5 bases). The germline V gene has CDR1 SGHAT and CDR2 FQNNGV. The CDR3 runs to 14 residues. Trimming removed 1 base at V and 4 bases at J, with 7 bases between.

Only a few counts were recorded for this clonotype. The chain uses TRBV7-2 and TRBJ1-6; D is ambiguous. CDR3 length: 15 residues. In germline, CDR1 is SGHTA, CDR2 FQGNSA. V lost 0 bases and J 7 bases, leaving 10 bases between the germline ends. The CDR3 is CASSLALTENSPLHF. The DNA for the CDR3 is TGTGCCAGCAGCTTAGCGCTCACAGAAAATTCACCCCTCCACTTT.

The chain recombines TRBV6-4 with TRBJ1-5, with TRBD1 as a possible D gene (5 bases). This CDR3 contains 13 residues. Germline V gene data show CDR1 as MRHNA and CDR2 as SNTAGT. V gave up 3 bases and J gave up 7 bases, with 10 bases separating them. The CDR3 sequence: CASSEGALQPQHF. DNA of the CDR3: TGTGCCAGCAGTGAAGGGGCACTCCAGCCCCAGCATTTT.

The V call is TRBV20-1, the J call TRBJ2-7, with TRBD1 identical over 7 bases. The CDR3 contains 13 residues. From germline, CDR1 is DFQATT and CDR2 SNEGSKA (reference sequence). With 7 bases clipped from V and 5 bases from J, the junction kept 11 bases outside the gene matches. The CDR3 here is CSVNRGSGNEQYF. The CDR3 DNA sequence: TGCAGTGTGAACAGGGGTTCGGGCAACGAGCAGTACTTC.

This clonotype was counted only a few times. This chain joins TRBV20-1 and TRBJ1-5; tentative D call: TRBD1 (6 bases). From germline, CDR1 is DFQATT and CDR2 SNEGSKA (reference sequence). The V end lost 8 bases, the J end lost 3 bases, and 11 bases lay between the germline ends. This CDR3 is 12 amino acids long. DNA for the CDR3: TGCAGTTATCAGGGGCCCAATCAGCCCCAGCATTTT. This translates into CSYQGPNQPQHF.

The sample holds a few counts of this clonotype. This chain connects TRBV29-1 to TRBJ2-7; D is perhaps TRBD2 (5 bases). This CDR3 is 16 amino acids long. Germline-derived CDR1 and CDR2 are SQVTM and ANQGSEA. V was shortened by 5 bases and J by 5 bases, with 25 bases between the two germline ends. CDR3 loop: CSVIFPGVPTNHEQYF. The DNA of the CDR3 is TGCAGCGTTATCTTTCCCGGGGTCCCGACGAACCACGAGCAGTACTTC.

This clonotype appeared a single time. The chain joins TRBV10-2 to TRBJ2-3; 9 nucleotides line up with TRBD2. Germline-derived CDR1 and CDR2 are WSHSY and SAAADI. V lost 5 bases to trimming and J lost 2 bases; unmatched junction nucleotides: 8. CDR3 length: 16 residues. The CDR3 here is CASSIGLAGFTDTQYF. CDR3 bases: TGCGCCAGCAGTATCGGCCTAGCGGGATTCACAGATACGCAGTATTTT.

The rearrangement links TRBV27 to TRBJ2-1, with 7 bases that match TRBD1. Germline V CDR1 and CDR2: MNHEY, SMNVEV (reference sequence). CDR3 length equals 16 residues. Unmatched junction bases numbered 8, after V lost 0 bases and J lost 6 bases. The CDR3 DNA sequence: TGTGCCAGCAGTTTATCGACCCCAGGGGGACCCAATGAGCAGTTCTTC. It translates to CASSLSTPGGPNEQFF.

This clonotype was seen repeatedly, ten times or more. The chain links TRBV5-1 to TRBJ2-7, with D unresolved. CDR3 length: 14 residues. CDR1 is SGHRS and CDR2 is YFSETQ in the germline V gene. Trimming took off 4 bases at V and 0 bases at J, with 11 bases between the two ends. The CDR3 DNA reads as TGCGCCAGCAGCAGAGACACCAACTCCTACGAGCAGTACTTC. Residues: CASSRDTNSYEQYF.

The chain recombines TRBV6-2 or TRBV6-3 with TRBJ2-2; D is undetermined. The germline V and J ends were trimmed by 5 bases and 7 bases, with 14 bases remaining between them. The CDR3 has 14 amino acids. The V gene's germline CDR1 is MNHEY and CDR2 SVGEGT. The DNA of the CDR3 is TGTGCCAGCAGTCCTCAGGCTGTTTTCGGGGAGCTGTTTTTT. The encoded protein is CASSPQAVFGELFF.

V usage is TRBV5-1 and J usage is TRBJ2-2; 8 bases map to TRBD2. The CDR3 loop spans 16 amino acids. The germline CDR1 and CDR2 sequences are SGHRS and YFSETQ. After removal of 5 bases from V and 1 base from J, the junction contained 7 bases not matched to a gene. CDR3 coding DNA: TGCGCCAGCAGGGCTCCGGGACTAGTGAACACCGGGGAGCTGTTTTTT. It translates to CASRAPGLVNTGELFF.

The chain links TRBV5-1 to TRBJ2-1, with 9 bases aligning to TRBD1. From germline, CDR1 is SGHRS and CDR2 YFSETQ. The CDR3 totals 15 residues. Unmatched junction bases numbered 6, after V lost 4 bases and J lost 4 bases. The CDR3 nucleotides read TGCGCCAGCAGCGGGCTGGGACAGGGATACAATGAGCAGTTCTTC. Its protein is CASSGLGQGYNEQFF. The full variable domain, in which reference TRBV5-1 and TRBJ2-1 provide the parts outside the CDR3, is KAGVTQTPRYLIKTRGQQVTLSCSPISGHRSVSWYQQTPGQGLQFLFEYFSETQRNKGNFPGRFSGRQFSNSRSEMNVSTLELGDSALYLCASSGLGQGYNEQFFGPGTRLTVL.

The table lists this clonotype with a few counts. The chain couples TRBV7-2 to TRBJ2-3, with D tentatively TRBD2 (7 bases). There are 16 residues in the CDR3. Deletions cut 6 bases from V and 3 bases from J, with 19 bases between. Germline assignment: CDR1 SGHTA and CDR2 FQGNSA. CDR3 DNA: TGTGCCAGCAGGGAAGGGGGGGCATTTTGGACAGATACGCAGTATTTT. It is translated as CASREGGAFWTDTQYF.

The rearrangement links TRBV7-9 to TRBJ1-1, with D tentatively TRBD1 (5 bases). V lost 1 base to trimming and J lost 5 bases, with 14 bases between them. Germline V lookup: CDR1 SEHNR, CDR2 FQNEAQ (reference sequence). CDR3 length: 15 amino acids. CDR3 loop: CASSLDLSRVTEAFF. CDR3 DNA: TGTGCCAGCAGCTTAGATTTATCCAGGGTTACTGAAGCTTTCTTT.

V usage is TRBV24-1 and J usage is TRBJ2-1, with 14 bases fitting TRBD2. Germline-derived CDR1 and CDR2 are KGHDR and SFDVKD. V shed 3 bases, J shed 6 bases, and the junction held 6 bases outside the gene matches. The CDR3 contains 17 residues. The DNA of the CDR3 is TGTGCCACCAGTGATAATGGGGGACTAGCGGGAGCCAATGAGCAGTTCTTC. The encoded protein is CATSDNGGLAGANEQFF.

V and J are TRBV10-3 and TRBJ2-7, with 10 bases aligning to TRBD1. Per the germline V gene, CDR1 is ENHRY and CDR2 is SYGVKD. The CDR3 has 15 residues. Losses at the gene ends were 2 bases for V and 4 bases for J; bases not matched to a gene: 5. This chain's CDR3 is CAISERGTGEYEQYF. In nucleotides, the CDR3 is TGTGCCATCAGTGAGAGGGGGACAGGGGAGTACGAGCAGTACTTC.

This clonotype was found a few times. In DNA, the CDR3 is TGTGCCAGCAGTAGGGGGCCCAATCAGCCCCAGCATTTT. Its protein product is CASSRGPNQPQHF. The gene calls are TRBV12-3 or TRBV12-4 and TRBJ1-5, with 7 bases aligning to TRBD1. The CDR3 length is 13 residues. V lost 5 bases to trimming and J lost 3 bases; unmatched junction nucleotides: 1.

This clonotype has just a few counts. The chain carries TRBV10-3 and TRBJ2-5, with D hard to call. Germline-derived CDR1 and CDR2 are ENHRY and SYGVKD. This CDR3 is built from 12 residues. V was shortened by 5 bases and J by 1 base, with 5 bases between the two germline ends. CDR3 DNA sequence: TGTGCCATCAGTAAGGGCCAAGAGACCCAGTACTTC. Amino acid sequence: CAISKGQETQYF.

The chain couples TRBV20-1 to TRBJ2-7, with a tentative D call TRBD1 (5 bases). The V end was cut by 3 bases, the J end by 5 bases, with 14 bases between. The CDR3 spans 13 residues. Germline V CDR1 and CDR2: DFQATT, SNEGSKA (reference sequence). The CDR3 spells CSARTGQPHEQYF. The DNA for the CDR3 is TGCAGTGCTAGGACCGGACAACCTCACGAGCAGTACTTC.